These T cell receptor beta chains were read from a single sample in a study of vaccination effects on CD4 cells after COVID-19. These receptors' targets are unknown. Sequencing used immunoSEQ multiplex PCR; TCRdb keeps in-frame clones, though not all of them. This table holds around 81,000 clones, under 80% found once. This sample comprised CD4+ T cells from PBMCs cultured with HCoV-OC43 spike peptides, obtained after COVID-19 vaccination. The receptors were sampled from a human donor who received a COVID-19 vaccine. CDR3s include the opening cysteine and the closing phenylalanine or tryptophan. Each record gives: D gene, clone size, V gene, J gene, CDR3 protein, CDR3 DNA. The D gene is left open where the match is weak. Size tells how often a clone was seen (once, few, many) or the class of an expanded clone, and some rows leave it out.

>TRBD2|.|TRBV28|TRBJ2-3
CASSLSGANTDTQYF
TGTGCCAGCAGCCTTAGCGGGGCGAACACAGATACGCAGTATTTT
>.|.|TRBV7-2|TRBJ1-2
CASSLAHGGYGYTF
TGTGCCAGCAGCTTAGCGCACGGCGGTTATGGCTACACCTTC
>TRBD2|.|TRBV18|TRBJ2-5
CASSRGRGEETQYF
TGTGCCAGCTCACGCGGGAGGGGTGAGGAGACCCAGTACTTC
>TRBD1|.|TRBV5-1|TRBJ1-4
CASSKGQGDEKLFF
TGCGCCAGCAGCAAGGGACAGGGAGACGAAAAACTGTTTTTT
>TRBD2|.|TRBV9|TRBJ2-5
CASSVTSGGAETQYF
TGTGCCAGCAGCGTGACTAGCGGGGGGGCTGAGACCCAGTACTTC
>TRBD2|.|TRBV5-4|TRBJ2-5
CASSLAGALQETQYF
TGTGCCAGCAGCTTAGCGGGGGCCCTCCAAGAGACCCAGTACTTC
>.|.|TRBV2|TRBJ1-3
CASIRDYGNTIYF
TGTGCCAGTATCCGGGACTATGGAAACACCATATATTTT
>TRBD1|.|TRBV7-3|TRBJ1-1
CASSFQGARTEAFF
TGTGCCAGCAGCTTTCAGGGGGCGCGCACTGAAGCTTTCTTT
>.|.|TRBV5-1|TRBJ2-3
CASSLTVSTDTQYF
TGCGCCAGCAGCTTGACAGTATCCACAGATACGCAGTATTTT
>.|.|TRBV4-1|TRBJ1-5
CASSPITESDQPQHF
TGCGCCAGCAGCCCTATTACAGAGAGTGATCAGCCCCAGCATTTT
>TRBD2|.|TRBV7-2|TRBJ2-1
CASSSGGGMNEQFF
TGTGCCAGCAGCTCGGGGGGGGGAATGAATGAGCAGTTCTTC
>.|.|TRBV7-2|TRBJ2-2
CASSAQNTGELFF
TGTGCCAGCAGCGCCCAAAACACCGGGGAGCTGTTTTTT
>TRBD2|few|TRBV6-5|TRBJ2-1
CASSSPGLAEYNEQFF
TGTGCCAGCAGTTCCCCCGGACTAGCGGAATACAATGAGCAGTTCTTC
>.|.|TRBV4-3|TRBJ1-2
CASSKTQSGGYTF
TGCGCCAGCAGCAAAACCCAATCCGGTGGCTACACCTTC